The rows below give T cell receptor beta chains drawn from one sample of a study of PD-1 blockade in mismatch repair-deficient tumors. Generated by immunoSEQ multiplex PCR, the TCRdb table keeps only in-frame clones and is missing some. The sample consists of around 38,000 clones, around 75% of them appearing once. The starting material was peripheral blood, obtained 4 weeks after starting pembrolizumab. These receptors all come from an adult with mismatch repair-deficient cancer. Both conserved end residues are part of each CDR3. A D gene is named only where the DNA matches it firmly. Clone size is not always given. Where it is, it says once, few, many or a class for expanded clones.

NA	TRBV30	TRBJ2-1	TRBD2	CALGLAEPYNEQFF	TGTGCCTTAGGACTAGCGGAACCCTACAATGAGCAGTTCTTC
NA	TRBV6-5	TRBJ2-7	NA	CASRGSYEQYF	TGTGCCAGCAGGGGTTCCTACGAGCAGTACTTC
NA	TRBV5-5	TRBJ2-1	TRBD2	CASSQLAGVGLGDNEQFF	TGTGCCAGCAGCCAACTAGCGGGAGTGGGGCTAGGAGACAATGAGCAGTTCTTC
NA	TRBV7-9	TRBJ1-1	NA	CASRKGGTEAFF	TGTGCCAGCAGAAAAGGAGGCACTGAAGCTTTCTTT
NA	TRBV29-1	TRBJ2-3	TRBD1	CSVERGQGRLADTQYF	TGCAGCGTTGAAAGGGGACAGGGGCGCCTCGCAGATACGCAGTATTTT
few	TRBV6-4	TRBJ2-7	NA	CASSESGYEQYF	TGTGCCAGCAGTGAATCTGGCTACGAGCAGTACTTC
NA	TRBV4-1	TRBJ2-1	TRBD2	CASSQLLGVVLAGENEQFF	TGCGCCAGCAGCCAACTCCTGGGGGTCGTTCTAGCGGGAGAGAATGAGCAGTTCTTC
few	TRBV27	TRBJ1-1	NA	CASRLLGVPGEAFF	TGTGCCAGCAGGCTCTTAGGAGTACCAGGTGAAGCTTTCTTT
NA	TRBV15	TRBJ2-1	NA	CATSRDLSGGYNEQFF	TGTGCCACCAGCAGAGATCTCTCCGGGGGCTACAATGAGCAGTTCTTC
NA	TRBV9	TRBJ2-6	NA	CASSVATEASPGANVLTF	TGTGCCAGCAGCGTAGCGACAGAAGCGTCCCCTGGGGCCAACGTCCTGACTTTC
NA	TRBV27	TRBJ2-3	NA	CASRPMAWGGTDTQYF	TGTGCCAGCCGTCCCATGGCGTGGGGGGGCACAGATACGCAGTATTTT
NA	TRBV10-3	TRBJ1-5	NA	CAQRRRYSNQPQHF	TGTGCCCAACGGAGGAGATATAGCAATCAGCCCCAGCATTTT
many	TRBV6-1	TRBJ2-3	TRBD2	CASSEVAGGADTQYF	TGTGCCAGCAGTGAAGTGGCGGGAGGGGCAGATACGCAGTATTTT
NA	TRBV5-6	TRBJ2-2	NA	CASSGGPLNTGELFF	TGTGCCAGCAGCGGCGGCCCGTTAAACACCGGGGAGCTGTTTTTT
once	TRBV5-1	TRBJ2-2	TRBD1	CASTRGQGTNTGELFF	TGCGCCAGCACTAGGGGACAGGGGACGAACACCGGGGAGCTGTTTTTT
medium-sized	TRBV6-1	TRBJ2-7	TRBD2	CASSEELAGVGEQYF	TGTGCCAGCAGTGAAGAGTTGGCGGGAGTGGGTGAGCAGTACTTC
NA	TRBV7-9	TRBJ2-2	NA	CATSQMMTGGTGELFF	TGTGCCACCTCCCAAATGATGACGGGTGGGACCGGGGAGCTGTTTTTT
once	TRBV7-2	TRBJ2-3	TRBD2	CASSLGLGGGRADTQYF	TGTGCCAGCAGCTTAGGTCTCGGCGGGGGGCGGGCAGATACGCAGTATTTT
once	TRBV5-5	TRBJ2-3	NA	CASSLDRTDTQYF	TGTGCCAGCAGCTTAGACCGGACAGATACGCAGTATTTT
NA	TRBV5-6	TRBJ2-7	NA	CASSYGVGMYEQYF	TGTGCCAGCAGCTACGGAGTGGGGATGTACGAGCAGTACTTC
once	TRBV7-2	TRBJ2-1	NA	CASSLARGNEQFF	TGTGCCAGCAGCTTAGCCCGGGGGAATGAGCAGTTCTTC
NA	TRBV11-3	TRBJ2-5	NA	CASSKEAEETQYF	TGTGCCAGCAGCAAAGAGGCAGAAGAGACCCAGTACTTC
NA	TRBV18	TRBJ1-2	NA	CASSPLAGQASLGGYTF	TGTGCCAGCTCACCCTTGGCGGGGCAGGCCTCCCTGGGAGGCTACACCTTC
NA	TRBV5-1	TRBJ2-3	NA	CASSLQEVTDTQYF	TGCGCCAGCAGCTTGCAGGAGGTAACAGATACGCAGTATTTT
NA	TRBV28	TRBJ2-5	NA	CASSLPRQETQYF	TGTGCCAGCAGTTTACCCAGACAAGAGACCCAGTACTTC
NA	TRBV4-2	TRBJ1-2	NA	CASSQEQTSATFYGYTF	TGTGCCAGCAGCCAAGAGCAAACATCAGCTACCTTCTATGGCTACACCTTC
once	TRBV5-1	TRBJ2-1	TRBD2	CASSLGGSSYNEQFF	TGCGCCAGCAGCTTGGGCGGGAGCTCCTACAATGAGCAGTTCTTC
NA	TRBV28	TRBJ2-3	NA	CASSFSEHSTDTQYF	TGTGCCAGCAGTTTCTCTGAACATAGCACAGATACGCAGTATTTT
NA	TRBV7-9	TRBJ2-1	NA	CASSPATGYYNEQFF	TGTGCCAGCAGCCCAGCGACAGGATACTACAATGAGCAGTTCTTC
NA	TRBV28	TRBJ1-1	NA	CASSPPGGVVTEAFF	TGTGCCAGCAGTCCCCCCGGGGGGGTCGTCACTGAAGCTTTCTTT
NA	TRBV27	TRBJ2-1	TRBD2	CASSLSRGLAGNEQFF	TGTGCCAGCAGTTTAAGCCGGGGACTAGCGGGCAATGAGCAGTTCTTC
NA	TRBV10-2	TRBJ2-2	NA	CASTPFPTPNTGELFF	TGCGCCAGCACCCCATTTCCCACACCGAACACCGGGGAGCTGTTTTTT
few	TRBV5-6	TRBJ2-7	TRBD2	CASTASGGGYEQYF	TGTGCCAGCACCGCTAGCGGGGGGGGGTACGAGCAGTACTTC